The rows below give T cell receptor beta chains drawn from one sample of a study of CD8 T cells in ankylosing spondylitis. From the 5' RACE reads, TCRdb called clonotypes with MiXCR, one entry per CDR3 protein. This table has about 540,000 distinct CDR3 sequences, 10% to 15% appearing once. The sample comprised blood, either unsorted or a sorted T cell fraction (not recorded which). Receptor source: a male donor with ankylosing spondylitis. Both conserved end residues are part of each CDR3. A D gene is named only where the DNA matches it firmly. Size is omitted from some rows. Given values are once, few, many or a class for expanded clones.

clone size: NA; V gene: TRBV7-2; D gene: NA; J gene: TRBJ2-7; CDR3 DNA: TGTGCCAGCAGCCCGAAGAGTCGGAGCTCCTACGAGCAGTACTTC; CDR3 protein: CASSPKSRSSYEQYF
clone size: few; V gene: TRBV9; D gene: NA; J gene: TRBJ2-1; CDR3 DNA: TGTGCCAGCAGCGCCGGACTAACCTGGAATGAGCAGTTCTTC; CDR3 protein: CASSAGLTWNEQFF
clone size: NA; V gene: TRBV6-1; D gene: TRBD1; J gene: TRBJ2-3; CDR3 DNA: TGTGCCAGCAGTGAGGGCCCGGGACAGTCCACAGATACGCAGTATTTT; CDR3 protein: CASSEGPGQSTDTQYF
clone size: many; V gene: TRBV7-2; D gene: NA; J gene: TRBJ2-1; CDR3 DNA: TGTGCCAGCAGCTTTCCTCTTCTTGGAAGCTCCTACAATGAGCAGTTCTTC; CDR3 protein: CASSFPLLGSSYNEQFF
clone size: many; V gene: TRBV29-1; D gene: NA; J gene: TRBJ2-1; CDR3 DNA: TGCAGCGTGGAGTCCAACTCCTACAATGAGCAGTTCTTC; CDR3 protein: CSVESNSYNEQFF
clone size: few; V gene: TRBV29-1; D gene: NA; J gene: TRBJ2-1; CDR3 DNA: TGCAGCGTTGACTCTCAGGGTGGTACCTACAATGAGCAGTTCTTC; CDR3 protein: CSVDSQGGTYNEQFF
clone size: many; V gene: TRBV14; D gene: TRBD1; J gene: TRBJ1-4; CDR3 DNA: TGTGCCAGCAGTTACCCGGGACAGGGGATTGAAAAACTGTTTTTT; CDR3 protein: CASSYPGQGIEKLFF
clone size: few; V gene: TRBV7-2; D gene: TRBD2; J gene: TRBJ2-1; CDR3 DNA: TGTGCCAGCAGCTTATTCCGGCTAGCGGGAGTGCGCTTC; CDR3 protein: CASSLFRLAGVRF
clone size: few; V gene: TRBV10-3; D gene: NA; J gene: TRBJ2-1; CDR3 DNA: TGTGCCATCAGTGATTCCGGGAAGGCCAATGAGCAGTTCTTC; CDR3 protein: CAISDSGKANEQFF
clone size: NA; V gene: TRBV6-6; D gene: TRBD2; J gene: TRBJ2-7; CDR3 DNA: TGTGCCAGCAAGCGGGAGGAGGAGCAGTACTTC; CDR3 protein: CASKREEEQYF
clone size: many; V gene: TRBV7-2; D gene: NA; J gene: TRBJ2-1; CDR3 DNA: TGTGCCAGCAGCTTATATCTCTTGAGTGGGAGTGATGAGCAGTTCTTC; CDR3 protein: CASSLYLLSGSDEQFF
clone size: NA; V gene: TRBV11-2; D gene: NA; J gene: TRBJ2-1; CDR3 DNA: TGTGCCAGCAGCTTAGAGGTCGGTTTCTCCTACAATGAGCAGTTCTTC; CDR3 protein: CASSLEVGFSYNEQFF
clone size: NA; V gene: TRBV20-1; D gene: NA; J gene: TRBJ1-1; CDR3 DNA: TGCAGTGCTGGGGGAGGGGTTAACACTGAAGCTTTCTTT; CDR3 protein: CSAGGGVNTEAFF
clone size: few; V gene: TRBV24-1; D gene: TRBD2; J gene: TRBJ2-1; CDR3 DNA: TGTGCCACCAGTGATTTGAAGACTAGCGGGAGTAATGAGCAGTTCTTC; CDR3 protein: CATSDLKTSGSNEQFF
clone size: few; V gene: TRBV7-2; D gene: NA; J gene: TRBJ2-3; CDR3 DNA: TGTGCCAGCAGCCTTGTACTAGCTAGTAGAGATACGCAGTATTTT; CDR3 protein: CASSLVLASRDTQYF
clone size: few; V gene: TRBV5-1; D gene: TRBD1; J gene: TRBJ1-2; CDR3 DNA: TGCGCCAGCAGCTCGCTTGTCCGGACAGGGTCAAACTATGGCTACACCTTC; CDR3 protein: CASSSLVRTGSNYGYTF
clone size: NA; V gene: TRBV7-2; D gene: NA; J gene: TRBJ2-7; CDR3 DNA: TGTGCCAGCAGCTTAGTGGCGGTCACTAGCTCCTACGAGCAGTACTTC; CDR3 protein: CASSLVAVTSSYEQYF
clone size: many; V gene: TRBV7-9; D gene: TRBD2; J gene: TRBJ2-5; CDR3 DNA: TGTGCCAGCAGCTTACTCGGGAGGACCCAAGAGACCCAGTACTTC; CDR3 protein: CASSLLGRTQETQYF
clone size: NA; V gene: TRBV3-1; D gene: NA; J gene: TRBJ2-3; CDR3 DNA: TGTGCCAGCAGCCAACGGGACGACACAGATACGCAGTATTTT; CDR3 protein: CASSQRDDTDTQYF
clone size: few; V gene: TRBV19; D gene: NA; J gene: TRBJ2-3; CDR3 DNA: TGTGCCAGTAGTGCGGTAGCAACAGATACGCAGTATTTT; CDR3 protein: CASSAVATDTQYF
clone size: few; V gene: TRBV3-1; D gene: NA; J gene: TRBJ1-5; CDR3 DNA: TGTGCCAGCAGCCAGACACCGGCCGACAATCAGCCCCAGCATTTT; CDR3 protein: CASSQTPADNQPQHF
clone size: NA; V gene: TRBV7-2; D gene: TRBD1; J gene: TRBJ2-2; CDR3 DNA: TGTGCCAGCAGCTACGGACAGGGATTCACCACCGGGGAGCTGTTTTTT; CDR3 protein: CASSYGQGFTTGELFF
clone size: NA; V gene: TRBV7-6; D gene: NA; J gene: TRBJ2-7; CDR3 DNA: TGTGCCAGCAGCCCAGAGCAGGGGGGACTCTACGAGCAGTACTTC; CDR3 protein: CASSPEQGGLYEQYF
clone size: NA; V gene: TRBV20-1; D gene: NA; J gene: TRBJ1-1; CDR3 DNA: TGCAGTGCTAGAAGGGGGTGGGACACTGAAGCTTTCTTT; CDR3 protein: CSARRGWDTEAFF